Listed below are T cell receptor beta chains from one sample, sequenced in a study of T-cell reconstitution after alpha-beta-depleted transplantation in children. Using its own MiXCR run on the PCR reads, TCRdb lists one record per CDR3 protein. The sample consists of 900,000 or so distinct CDR3 sequences, about 16% of them appearing once. The sequenced sample was PBMCs, mostly from graft donor cells, obtained 360 days after TCRalphabeta/CD19-depleted stem cell transplant. The receptors were gathered from a male patient under 18 who had a stem cell transplant for acute lymphoblastic leukemia, so the T cells may come from the graft donor. Each CDR3 is given with its conserved first and last residue. Each record gives: V gene, J gene, D gene, clone size, CDR3 protein, CDR3 DNA. A D gene is named only where the DNA matches it firmly. Only some rows state a clone size, as once, few, many or a class for expanded clones.

TRBV4-1	TRBJ2-2	TRBD2	few	CASSRGRATTNTGELFF	TGCGCCAGCAGCCGCGGGAGGGCGACTACGAACACCGGGGAGCTGTTTTTT
TRBV12-3/TRBV12-4	TRBJ2-3	-	-	CASSSQGGTDTQYF	TGTGCCAGCAGTTCACAGGGGGGGACAGATACGCAGTATTTT
TRBV5-1	TRBJ1-2	TRBD1	-	CASSLAEGQGFLNYGYTF	TGCGCCAGCAGCTTGGCCGAAGGACAGGGCTTCTTGAACTATGGCTACACCTTC
TRBV10-1	TRBJ2-7	-	few	CASSAAGQPYEQYF	TGCGCCAGCAGTGCGGCCGGACAGCCCTACGAGCAGTACTTC
TRBV4-1	TRBJ2-7	TRBD2	many	CASSQGLAGGPPYEQYF	TGCGCCAGCAGCCAAGGACTAGCGGGAGGCCCTCCCTACGAGCAGTACTTC
TRBV3-1	TRBJ2-3	-	few	CASSLIREPLTDTQYF	TGTGCCAGCAGCCTAATCCGGGAGCCACTCACAGATACGCAGTATTTT
TRBV24-1	TRBJ2-1	-	-	CATTSPGGEQFF	TGTGCCACCACCTCCCCCGGGGGCGAGCAGTTCTTC
TRBV4-2	TRBJ1-1	-	-	CASSQEGVSEAFF	TGTGCCAGCAGCCAAGAGGGAGTGTCTGAAGCTTTCTTT
TRBV9	TRBJ1-2	-	-	CASSVHGTGSGYTF	TGTGCCAGCAGCGTACACGGGACCGGCAGTGGCTACACCTTC
TRBV27	TRBJ2-3	TRBD2	-	CASSSSGRAGTDTQYF	TGTGCCAGCAGTTCTAGCGGGAGGGCCGGTACAGATACGCAGTATTTT
TRBV5-4	TRBJ2-5	-	-	CASSSPGSDQETQYF	TGTGCCAGCAGCTCTCCGGGGTCGGACCAAGAGACCCAGTACTTC
TRBV5-1	TRBJ2-1	TRBD2	-	CASSLVAGAGSNEQFF	TGCGCCAGCAGCTTGGTAGCGGGAGCGGGGTCCAATGAGCAGTTCTTC
TRBV2	TRBJ2-7	-	few	CASSGITAISYEQYF	TGTGCCAGCAGTGGGATCACAGCTATCTCCTACGAGCAGTACTTC
TRBV5-5	TRBJ2-1	-	few	CASSLYHGQPINDEQFF	TGTGCCAGCAGCTTGTATCACGGCCAACCGATCAACGATGAGCAGTTCTTC
TRBV28	TRBJ1-2	-	few	CASGTVYGYTF	TGTGCCAGCGGGACGGTCTATGGCTACACCTTC
TRBV5-6	TRBJ1-1	-	-	CASSLTGLTEAFF	TGTGCCAGCAGCTTGACAGGGTTGACTGAAGCTTTCTTT
TRBV5-1	TRBJ2-1	-	few	CASSVGASSYNEQFF	TGCGCCAGCAGCGTGGGAGCGTCCTCCTACAATGAGCAGTTCTTC
TRBV4-1	TRBJ2-2	-	-	CASSQGPISATGELFF	TGCGCCAGCAGCCAAGGCCCGATTTCAGCCACCGGGGAGCTGTTTTTT
TRBV12-3/TRBV12-4	TRBJ2-1	TRBD2	few	CASSFSLARNEQFF	TGTGCCAGCAGTTTCTCACTAGCGAGGAATGAGCAGTTCTTC
TRBV4-1	TRBJ2-7	TRBD2	many	CASSHPIAGGPYEQYF	TGCGCCAGCAGCCACCCAATAGCGGGAGGGCCTTACGAGCAGTACTTC
TRBV4-1	TRBJ2-2	TRBD1	few	CASIPTTGTGNTGELFF	TGCGCCAGCATTCCAACAACCGGGACAGGGAACACCGGGGAGCTGTTTTTT
TRBV24-1	TRBJ1-2	TRBD1	few	CATSGSDRVMRGYGYTF	TGTGCCACCAGTGGTTCGGACAGGGTAATGAGAGGCTATGGCTACACCTTC
TRBV5-1	TRBJ1-1	TRBD1	-	CASSTLGQGRNTEAFF	TGCGCCAGCAGCACCTTAGGACAGGGACGGAACACTGAAGCTTTCTTT
TRBV5-1	TRBJ2-1	TRBD2	many	CASSLTLAGVNEQFF	TGCGCCAGCAGCTTGACCCTAGCGGGAGTCAATGAGCAGTTCTTC
TRBV27	TRBJ2-7	-	few	CASSLILSYEQYF	TGTGCCAGCAGTCTAATACTCTCCTACGAGCAGTACTTC
TRBV11-2	TRBJ2-5	-	-	CASSFSSTKETQYF	TGTGCCAGCAGCTTTAGTTCTACCAAAGAGACCCAGTACTTC
TRBV2	TRBJ2-1	TRBD2	few	CASSDPRSGTSSAEQFF	TGTGCCAGCAGTGACCCGAGGTCCGGGACTAGCTCCGCTGAGCAGTTCTTC
TRBV12-3/TRBV12-4	TRBJ2-5	-	few	CASSFNRVQETQYF	TGTGCCAGCAGTTTTAATCGGGTTCAAGAGACCCAGTACTTC
TRBV25-1	TRBJ2-7	TRBD2	-	CASRGSGDSYEQYF	TGTGCCAGCAGGGGTAGCGGGGATTCCTACGAGCAGTACTTC
TRBV7-9	TRBJ1-1	-	-	CASTWGTEAFF	TGTGCGTCGACGTGGGGCACTGAAGCTTTCTTT
TRBV4-1	TRBJ2-7	-	many	CASSQDRSYEQYF	TGCGCCAGCAGCCAAGATCGGAGCTACGAGCAGTACTTC
TRBV7-9	TRBJ2-1	TRBD2	-	CASSPRIGLANEQFF	TGTGCCAGCAGTCCAAGGATCGGACTAGCCAATGAGCAGTTCTTC
TRBV5-1	TRBJ2-1	-	-	CASVAGRVGNEQFF	TGCGCCAGCGTCGCAGGGCGTGTAGGGAATGAGCAGTTCTTC
TRBV4-1	TRBJ1-1	-	few	CASSPIRQSNTEAFF	TGCGCCAGCAGCCCCATACGGCAATCGAACACTGAAGCTTTCTTT
TRBV24-1	TRBJ2-3	TRBD2	few	CATSDPTSGRGDTQYF	TGTGCCACCAGTGACCCGACTAGCGGGAGGGGAGATACGCAGTATTTT
TRBV12-3/TRBV12-4	TRBJ2-1	-	few	CASRSGRGPYNEQFF	TGTGCCAGCCGTTCTGGAAGAGGGCCGTACAATGAGCAGTTCTTC
TRBV11-2	TRBJ1-2	TRBD1	few	CASSPQDRVYGYTF	TGTGCCAGCAGCCCCCAGGACAGGGTCTATGGCTACACCTTC
TRBV5-1	TRBJ2-7	-	few	CASHQTGPGFYEQYF	TGCGCCAGTCATCAAACCGGGCCAGGATTCTACGAGCAGTACTTC
TRBV20-1	TRBJ1-1	-	few	CSAINRVMNTEAFF	TGCAGTGCTATCAACAGGGTAATGAACACTGAAGCTTTCTTT
TRBV24-1	TRBJ2-5	TRBD2	few	CATRGTNQETQYF	TGTGCCACCAGGGGGACTAACCAAGAGACCCAGTACTTC
TRBV27	TRBJ2-3	TRBD2	-	CASSLGGRDTDTQYF	TGTGCCAGCAGTTTGGGCGGGAGGGACACAGATACGCAGTATTTT
TRBV5-8	TRBJ2-5	-	-	CASSLGLAYF	TGTGCCAGCAGCTTGGGACTCGCGTACTTC
TRBV29-1	TRBJ2-1	-	many	CSVGLRDTYDDEQFF	TGCAGCGTTGGACTCCGGGACACGTATGACGATGAGCAGTTCTTC
TRBV13	TRBJ1-1	-	-	CASSFTQDRTNTEAFF	TGTGCCAGCAGCTTTACACAGGATCGGACGAACACTGAAGCTTTCTTT
TRBV12-3/TRBV12-4	TRBJ2-5	TRBD1	few	CASSLSLQGARQETQYF	TGTGCCAGCAGTCTCTCTCTACAGGGGGCGAGGCAAGAGACCCAGTACTTC